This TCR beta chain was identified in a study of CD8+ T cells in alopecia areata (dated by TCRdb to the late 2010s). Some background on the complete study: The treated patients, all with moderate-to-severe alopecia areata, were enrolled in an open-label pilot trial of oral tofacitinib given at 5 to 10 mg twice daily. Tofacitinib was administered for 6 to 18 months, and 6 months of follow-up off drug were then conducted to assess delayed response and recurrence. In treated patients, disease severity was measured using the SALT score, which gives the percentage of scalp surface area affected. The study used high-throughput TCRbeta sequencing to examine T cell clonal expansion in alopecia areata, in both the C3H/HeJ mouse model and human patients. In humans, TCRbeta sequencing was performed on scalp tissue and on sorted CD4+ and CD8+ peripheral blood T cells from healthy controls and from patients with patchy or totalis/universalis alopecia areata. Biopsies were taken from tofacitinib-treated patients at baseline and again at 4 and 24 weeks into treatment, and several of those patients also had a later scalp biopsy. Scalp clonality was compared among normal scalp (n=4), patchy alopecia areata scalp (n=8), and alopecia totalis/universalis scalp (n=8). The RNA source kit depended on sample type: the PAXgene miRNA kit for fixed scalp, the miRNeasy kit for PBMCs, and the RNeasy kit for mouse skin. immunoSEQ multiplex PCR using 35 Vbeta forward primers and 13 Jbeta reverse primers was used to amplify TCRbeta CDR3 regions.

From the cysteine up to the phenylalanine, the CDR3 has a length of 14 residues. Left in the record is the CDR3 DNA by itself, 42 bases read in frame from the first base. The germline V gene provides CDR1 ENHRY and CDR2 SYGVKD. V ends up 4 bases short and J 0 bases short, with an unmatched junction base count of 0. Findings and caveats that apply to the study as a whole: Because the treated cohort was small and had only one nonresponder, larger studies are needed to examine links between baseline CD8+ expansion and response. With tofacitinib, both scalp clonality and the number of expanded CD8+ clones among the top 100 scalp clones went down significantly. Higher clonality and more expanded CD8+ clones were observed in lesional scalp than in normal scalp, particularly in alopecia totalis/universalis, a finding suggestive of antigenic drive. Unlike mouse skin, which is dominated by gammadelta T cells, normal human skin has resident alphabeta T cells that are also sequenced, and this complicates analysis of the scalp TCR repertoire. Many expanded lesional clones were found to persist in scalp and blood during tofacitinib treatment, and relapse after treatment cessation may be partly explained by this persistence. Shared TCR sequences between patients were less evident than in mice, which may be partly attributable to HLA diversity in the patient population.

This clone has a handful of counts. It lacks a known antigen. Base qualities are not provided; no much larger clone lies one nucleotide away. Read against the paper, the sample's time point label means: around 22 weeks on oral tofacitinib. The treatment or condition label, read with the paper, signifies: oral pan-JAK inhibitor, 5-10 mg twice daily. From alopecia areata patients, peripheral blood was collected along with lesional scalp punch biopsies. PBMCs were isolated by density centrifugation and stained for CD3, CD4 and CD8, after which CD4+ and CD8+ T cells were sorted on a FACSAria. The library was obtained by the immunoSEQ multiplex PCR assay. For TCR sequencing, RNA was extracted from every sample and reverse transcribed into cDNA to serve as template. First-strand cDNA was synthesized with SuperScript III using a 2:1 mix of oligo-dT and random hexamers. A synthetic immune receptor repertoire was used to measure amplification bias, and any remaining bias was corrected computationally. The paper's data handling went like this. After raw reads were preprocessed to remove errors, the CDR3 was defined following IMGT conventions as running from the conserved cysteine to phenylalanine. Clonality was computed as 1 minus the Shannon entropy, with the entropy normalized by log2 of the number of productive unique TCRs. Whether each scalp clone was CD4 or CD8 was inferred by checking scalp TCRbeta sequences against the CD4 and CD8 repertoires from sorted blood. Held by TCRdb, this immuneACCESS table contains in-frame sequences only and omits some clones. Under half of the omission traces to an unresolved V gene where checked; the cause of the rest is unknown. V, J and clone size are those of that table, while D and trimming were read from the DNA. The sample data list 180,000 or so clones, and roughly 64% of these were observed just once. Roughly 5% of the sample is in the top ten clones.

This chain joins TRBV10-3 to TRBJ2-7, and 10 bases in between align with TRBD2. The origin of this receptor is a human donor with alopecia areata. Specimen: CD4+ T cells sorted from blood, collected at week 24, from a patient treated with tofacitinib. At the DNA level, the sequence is TGTGCCATCAGTGTAGCGGGAGGCTCCTACGAGCAGTACTTC. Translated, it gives CAISVAGGSYEQYF.